These 2 T cell receptor beta chains were all obtained from the same sample, sequenced in a study of blood T cell repertoires in COVID-19. Assay used: immunoSEQ multiplex PCR; TCRdb lists only in-frame clones, some missing. Of 370,000 or so clones listed, about four fifths are singletons. The source material was peripheral blood. The receptor source for this set is a human donor with acute or convalescent COVID-19. The donor label of this sample is uncertain.

This sequence joins TRBV11-2 and TRBJ2-3; TRBD2 agrees at 10 bases. CDR1 SGHAT and CDR2 FQNNGV come from the germline V gene. After removal of 5 bases from V and 4 bases from J, the junction contained 9 bases not matched to a gene. There are 16 residues in the CDR3. The CDR3 DNA reads as TGTGCCAGCAGCACCCCTAGCGGGAGTATGGCAGATACGCAGTATTTT. Residues: CASSTPSGSMADTQYF.

The chain is built from TRBV19 and TRBJ1-5, with D perhaps TRBD1 (5 bases). V lost 7 bases and J lost 6, with 13 bases in between. Germline V lookup: CDR1 LNHDA, CDR2 SQIVND (reference sequence). This CDR3 comprises 13 residues. In DNA, the CDR3 is TGTGCCAGTACCGACAGATCGGGTCAGCCCCAGCATTTT. This sequence encodes CASTDRSGQPQHF. The full variable domain, completed using reference TRBV19 and TRBJ1-5, is DGGITQSPKYLFRKEGQNVTLSCEQNLNHDAMYWYRQDPGQGLRLIYYSQIVNDFQKGDIAEGYSVSREKKESFPLTVTSAQKNPTAFYLCASTDRSGQPQHFGDGTRLSIL.